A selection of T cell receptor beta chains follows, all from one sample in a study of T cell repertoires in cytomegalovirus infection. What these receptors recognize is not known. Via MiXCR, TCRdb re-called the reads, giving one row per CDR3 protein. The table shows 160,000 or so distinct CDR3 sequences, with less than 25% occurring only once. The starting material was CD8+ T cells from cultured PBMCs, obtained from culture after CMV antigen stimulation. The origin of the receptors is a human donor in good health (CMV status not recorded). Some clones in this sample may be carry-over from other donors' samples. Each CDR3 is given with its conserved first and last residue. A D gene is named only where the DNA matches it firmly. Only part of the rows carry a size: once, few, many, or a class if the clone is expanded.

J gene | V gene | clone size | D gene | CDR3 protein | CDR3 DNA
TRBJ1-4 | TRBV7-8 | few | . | CASSLFGGGGEKLFF | TGTGCCAGCAGCTTATTTGGGGGAGGCGGTGAAAAACTGTTTTTT
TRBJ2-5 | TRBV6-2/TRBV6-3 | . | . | CASSYDGTFAQETQYF | TGTGCCAGCAGTTACGACGGGACATTCGCCCAAGAGACCCAGTACTTC
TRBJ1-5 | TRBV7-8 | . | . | CASLSDGAGNQPQHF | TGTGCCAGCCTTAGCGACGGGGCGGGCAATCAGCCCCAGCATTTT
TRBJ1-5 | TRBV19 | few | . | CASSIVHRTETSNQPQHF | TGTGCCAGTAGTATAGTTCACAGAACGGAGACTAGCAATCAGCCCCAGCATTTT
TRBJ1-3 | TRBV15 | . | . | CATSSDRGNTIYF | TGTGCCACCAGCAGTGACAGGGGAAACACCATATATTTT
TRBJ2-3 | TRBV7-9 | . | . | CASSGGRDPDTQYF | TGTGCCAGCAGCGGGGGTCGGGACCCAGATACGCAGTATTTT
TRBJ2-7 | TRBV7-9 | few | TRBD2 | CAIDGTGLALTYEQYF | TGTGCCATCGACGGTACGGGACTAGCCCTTACCTACGAGCAGTACTTC
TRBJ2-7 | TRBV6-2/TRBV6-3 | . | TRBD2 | CASSLLAAGDVYEQYF | TGTGCCAGCAGTTTGCTCGCAGCGGGGGACGTCTACGAGCAGTACTTC
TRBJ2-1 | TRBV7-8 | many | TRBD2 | CASSFRLADEQFF | TGTGCCAGCAGCTTCAGACTAGCCGATGAGCAGTTCTTC
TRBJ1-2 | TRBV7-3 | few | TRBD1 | CASSHTGGAATGYTF | TGTGCCAGCAGCCATACAGGGGGCGCGGCTACTGGCTACACCTTC
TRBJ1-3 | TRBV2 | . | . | CASRRRGDHSGNTIYF | TGTGCCAGCAGAAGGAGAGGGGACCACTCTGGAAACACCATATATTTT
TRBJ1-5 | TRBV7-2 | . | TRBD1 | CASSRDRLSNQPQHF | TGTGCCAGCAGCCGGGACAGGTTAAGCAATCAGCCCCAGCATTTT
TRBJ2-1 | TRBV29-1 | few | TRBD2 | CSVVGLARNEQFF | TGCAGCGTTGTGGGACTAGCCCGCAATGAGCAGTTCTTC
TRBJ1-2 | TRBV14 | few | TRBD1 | CASSQQGNYGYTF | TGTGCCAGCAGTCAACAGGGGAACTATGGCTACACCTTC
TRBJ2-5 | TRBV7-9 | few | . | CASRGQSGGETQYF | TGTGCCAGCAGGGGACAGTCAGGAGGGGAGACCCAGTACTTC
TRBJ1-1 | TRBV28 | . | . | CASSFLGGEAFF | TGTGCCAGCAGTTTTTTGGGGGGCGAAGCTTTCTTT
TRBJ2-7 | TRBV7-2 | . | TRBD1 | CASRAAGTGPHEQYF | TGTGCCAGCAGGGCAGCCGGGACAGGGCCCCACGAGCAGTACTTC
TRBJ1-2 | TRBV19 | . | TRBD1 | CASIGAQGRNYGYTF | TGTGCCAGTATTGGGGCACAGGGGCGTAACTATGGCTACACCTTC
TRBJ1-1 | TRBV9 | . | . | CASSPRTTGNTEAFF | TGTGCCAGCAGCCCGAGAACCACAGGGAACACTGAAGCTTTCTTT
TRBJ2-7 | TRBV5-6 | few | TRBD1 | CASSFRDSAYEQYF | TGTGCCAGCAGCTTCCGGGACAGCGCCTACGAGCAGTACTTC
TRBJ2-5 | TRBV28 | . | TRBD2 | CASSATTSGALRTQYF | TGTGCCAGCAGTGCCACAACTAGCGGGGCCTTACGGACCCAGTACTTC
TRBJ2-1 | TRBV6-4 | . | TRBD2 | CASSDQRGVSYNEQFF | TGTGCCAGCAGTGACCAGCGGGGGGTTAGCTACAATGAGCAGTTCTTC
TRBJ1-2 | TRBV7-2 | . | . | CASSFPHGASYGYTF | TGTGCCAGCAGCTTCCCTCACGGGGCGAGCTATGGCTACACCTTC
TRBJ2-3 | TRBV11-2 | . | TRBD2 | CASSLERGLAGVFTDTQYF | TGTGCCAGCAGCTTAGAAAGAGGACTAGCGGGGGTTTTTACAGATACGCAGTATTTT
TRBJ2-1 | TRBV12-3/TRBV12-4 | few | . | CASSSRTRHSRNEQFF | TGTGCCAGCAGTTCCAGGACTCGTCACTCCAGAAATGAGCAGTTCTTC
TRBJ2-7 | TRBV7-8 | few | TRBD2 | CASSFGLASYEQYF | TGTGCCAGCAGCTTTGGACTAGCGAGCTACGAGCAGTACTTC
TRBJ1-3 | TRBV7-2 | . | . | CASSFGGNTIYF | TGTGCCAGCAGCTTTGGAGGAAACACCATATATTTT
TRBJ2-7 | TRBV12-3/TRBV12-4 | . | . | CASSFGTYYEQYF | TGTGCCAGCAGTTTCGGGACATACTACGAGCAGTACTTC
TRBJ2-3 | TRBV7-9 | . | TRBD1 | CASNSNRDRSTDTQYF | TGTGCCAGCAACTCTAACCGGGACAGGAGCACAGATACGCAGTATTTT
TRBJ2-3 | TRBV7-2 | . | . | CASSLDGYTQYF | TGTGCCAGCAGCTTAGACGGATATACGCAGTATTTT
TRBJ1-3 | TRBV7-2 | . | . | CASSQHPTVLGGNTIYF | TGTGCCAGCAGCCAACACCCGACCGTCCTGGGGGGAAACACCATATATTTT
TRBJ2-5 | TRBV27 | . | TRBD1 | CASSLEGQGDQTQYF | TGTGCCAGCAGTTTAGAGGGACAGGGCGACCAGACCCAGTACTTC
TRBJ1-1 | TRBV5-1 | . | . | CASSQTGLTEAFF | TGCGCCAGCAGCCAGACCGGGCTTACTGAAGCTTTCTTT
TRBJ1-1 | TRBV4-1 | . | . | CASSQGTRSQNTEAFF | TGCGCCAGCAGCCAAGGGACAAGGTCGCAGAACACTGAAGCTTTCTTT
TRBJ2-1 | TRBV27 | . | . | CASSLLGPNEQFF | TGTGCCAGCAGTTTATTGGGACCGAATGAGCAGTTCTTC
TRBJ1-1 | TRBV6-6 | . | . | CASNLPGTEAFF | TGTGCCAGCAATCTCCCGGGGACTGAAGCTTTCTTT